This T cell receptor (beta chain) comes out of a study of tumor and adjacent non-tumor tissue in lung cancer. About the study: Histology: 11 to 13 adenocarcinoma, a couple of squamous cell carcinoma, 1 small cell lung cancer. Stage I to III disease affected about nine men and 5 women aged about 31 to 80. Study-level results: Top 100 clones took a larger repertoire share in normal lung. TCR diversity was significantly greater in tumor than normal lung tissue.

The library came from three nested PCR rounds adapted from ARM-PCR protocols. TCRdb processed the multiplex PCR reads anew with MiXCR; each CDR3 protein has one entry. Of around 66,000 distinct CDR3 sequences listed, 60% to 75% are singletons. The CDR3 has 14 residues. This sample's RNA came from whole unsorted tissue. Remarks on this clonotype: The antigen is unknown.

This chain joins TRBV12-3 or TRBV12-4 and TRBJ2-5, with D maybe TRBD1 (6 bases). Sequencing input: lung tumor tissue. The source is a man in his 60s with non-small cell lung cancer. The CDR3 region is CAGSSTGSFETQYF. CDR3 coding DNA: TGTGCTGGCAGTTCAACAGGGAGCTTTGAGACCCAGTACTTC.